Each of the 22 T cell receptor beta chains below was sequenced from the same sample in a study of blood T cell repertoires in COVID-19. Assay: immunoSEQ multiplex PCR; the TCRdb copy retains only in-frame clones and omits some. The sample carries 95,000 to 150,000 clones, approximately 90% recorded once. The source material was peripheral blood. The receptors were gathered from a woman aged 50 to 65 with acute or convalescent COVID-19.

This clone has only one observation. The rearrangement uses TRBV7-9 and TRBJ2-5; 10 positions match TRBD1. This CDR3 spans 15 amino acids. CDR1 SEHNR and CDR2 FQNEAQ come from the germline V gene (reference sequence). V shed 5 bases and J 3 bases; nucleotides not matched to a gene: 6. CDR3 in DNA: TGTGCCAGCAGCCGACAGGGGGCGGTGGAAGAGACCCAGTACTTC. Encoded protein: CASSRQGAVEETQYF.

This chain links TRBV7-2 with TRBJ2-1; D may be TRBD2 (5 bases). This CDR3 is 14 amino acids long. The V gene's germline CDR1 is SGHTA and CDR2 FQGNSA. Trimming removed 6 bases at V and 3 bases at J, with 12 bases between. The CDR3 sequence: CASSFVGLYNEQFF. DNA of the CDR3: TGTGCCAGCAGTTTCGTAGGACTCTACAATGAGCAGTTCTTC.

The chain has TRBV10-3 and TRBJ2-2, with 8 bases matching TRBD2. V trimming: 2 bases; J trimming: 7 bases; junction bases outside the gene matches: 6. The germline V gene has CDR1 ENHRY and CDR2 SYGVKD. This CDR3 region has 15 residues. Written as DNA, the CDR3 is TGTGCCATCAGTGAGCGGGAGGGAGGTTTCGGGGAGCTGTTTTTT. Translated, it gives CAISEREGGFGELFF.

The V call is TRBV28, the J call TRBJ2-1; 10 positions match TRBD2. This CDR3 has 17 amino acids. The junction had 16 bases not matched to a gene; V was cut back by 7 bases and J by 7 bases. Germline CDR1 is MDHEN and CDR2 is SYDVKM. The DNA for the CDR3 is TGTGCCAGCACCACTAGCGGGAATGCTGGTCGGGCAAATGAGCAGTTCTTC. Its translation: CASTTSGNAGRANEQFF. Filled out from reference TRBV28 and TRBJ2-1, the complete variable domain reads DVKVTQSSRYLVKRTGEKVFLECVQDMDHENMFWYRQDPGLGLRLIYFSYDVKMKEKGDIPEGYSVSREKKERFSLILESASTNQTSMYLCASTTSGNAGRANEQFFGPGTRLTVL.

This clone was observed a single time. CDR3 residues: CASSPINDGTTGPGNTIYF. Written as DNA, the CDR3 is TGTGCCAGCTCACCAATCAATGATGGAACGACAGGGCCTGGAAACACCATATATTTT. The J gene is TRBJ1-3, the V gene TRBV18; 7 bases line up with TRBD1. CDR3 length: 19 amino acids. V dropped 2 bases and J dropped 2; count of bases not matched to a gene: 15. Germline lookup yields CDR1 KGHSH and CDR2 LQKENI.

This chain uses TRBV18 with TRBJ2-2; TRBD1 is a possible D gene (6 bases). Germline V gene sequence: CDR1 KGHSH, CDR2 LQKENI. This CDR3 contains 15 residues. Trimming stripped 3 bases from V and 1 base from J, with 9 bases between. The chain's CDR3 is CASSPNRVNTGELFF. The CDR3 region has the DNA TGTGCCAGCTCACCGAACAGGGTGAACACCGGGGAGCTGTTTTTT.

This chain uses TRBV27 with TRBJ2-1; 7 nucleotides line up with TRBD2. The CDR3 is 15 residues long. Germline CDR1 is MNHEY and CDR2 is SMNVEV (reference sequence). V lost 3 bases, J lost 0 bases, and 2 bases stayed unmatched. The CDR3: CASSLGLPSYNEQFF. In DNA, the CDR3 is TGTGCCAGCAGTTTGGGACTACCCTCCTACAATGAGCAGTTCTTC.

The gene calls are TRBV3-1 (or the pseudogene TRBV3-2) and TRBJ2-2, with a tentative D call TRBD2 (6 bases). V lost 6 bases and J 5 bases, leaving 13 bases between the germline ends. Germline V gives CDR1 LGHDT, CDR2 YNNKEL (reference sequence). The CDR3 extends over 14 amino acids. DNA for the CDR3: TGTGCCAGCAGGTCGGGACTCTTAACCGGGGAGCTGTTTTTT. Translated, it gives CASRSGLLTGELFF.

In this sample, this clone turned up a few times. The rearrangement joins TRBV10-3 to TRBJ1-1, with 7 positions matching TRBD1. Germline V gene sequence: CDR1 ENHRY, CDR2 SYGVKD. The CDR3 loop spans 15 amino acids. The V and J ends lost 7 bases and 1 base, in that order; junction bases with no gene match: 9. Here the CDR3 DNA reads TGTGCCATCAAACCCGACAGGGTCAAGAACACTGAAGCTTTCTTT. Its protein is CAIKPDRVKNTEAFF.

This chain joins TRBV5-1 and TRBJ2-7, with 8 bases matching TRBD1. The V gene end was trimmed by 3 bases and the J gene end by 2 bases; junction bases not matched to a gene: 7. Germline values: CDR1 SGHRS, CDR2 YFSETQ. The CDR3 has 15 residues. The CDR3 loop is CASSSYRGTTYEQYF. The CDR3 nucleotides are TGCGCCAGCAGCTCGTACAGGGGGACAACCTACGAGCAGTACTTC.

The V gene is TRBV9, the J gene TRBJ2-3; 7 bases map to TRBD2. From germline, CDR1 is SGDLS and CDR2 YYNGEE. The CDR3 runs 16 residues. V gave up 0 bases and J gave up 4 bases; unmatched junction bases: 8. This CDR3 reads CASSVGPGGRADTQYF. For the CDR3, the DNA is TGTGCCAGCAGCGTAGGGCCCGGCGGGAGAGCAGATACGCAGTATTTT. Complete variable domain (other parts from reference TRBV9 and TRBJ2-3): DSGVTQTPKHLITATGQRVTLRCSPRSGDLSVYWYQQSLDQGLQFLIQYYNGEERAKGNILERFSAQQFPDLHSELNLSSLELGDSALYFCASSVGPGGRADTQYFGPGTRLTVL.

The rearrangement joins TRBV6-5 to TRBJ1-2; D is uncertain. Trimming pared 6 bases from V and 0 bases from J, leaving 5 bases between. The CDR3 extends over 12 amino acids. The germline V gene encodes CDR1 MNHEY and CDR2 SVGAGI. CDR3: CASRNTNYGYTF. CDR3 DNA sequence: TGTGCCAGCAGGAACACTAACTATGGCTACACCTTC.

The V gene is TRBV18, the J gene TRBJ2-1, with 8 bases fitting TRBD1. Trimming at V came to 2 bases and at J to 3 bases, leaving 9 bases not matched to a gene. The V gene's germline CDR1 is KGHSH and CDR2 LQKENI. CDR3 length: 17 amino acids. Here the CDR3 reads CASSPGRGPGIYNEQFF. The CDR3 region has the DNA TGTGCCAGCTCACCAGGCAGGGGGCCGGGAATCTACAATGAGCAGTTCTTC. Supplemented by reference TRBV18 and TRBJ2-1, the full variable domain reads NAGVMQNPRHLVRRRGQEARLRCSPMKGHSHVYWYRQLPEEGLKFMVYLQKENIIDESGMPKERFSAEFPKEGPSILRIQQVVRGDSAAYFCASSPGRGPGIYNEQFFGPGTRLTVL.

The CDR3 DNA reads as TGTGCCAGCAGCCCCCGGGAGGGTGCGGAGACTGAAGCTTTCTTT. Translation: CASSPREGAETEAFF. The rearrangement uses TRBV3-1 (or the pseudogene TRBV3-2) and TRBJ1-1; D ambiguous. Germline CDR1 is LGHDT and CDR2 is YNNKEL (reference sequence). The CDR3 has 15 residues. Trimming pared 4 bases from V and 5 bases from J, leaving 17 bases between.

CDR3 sequence reads: CASSSGLASGTQYF. The DNA of the CDR3 is TGTGCCAGCAGTTCGGGACTAGCGTCCGGGACCCAGTACTTC. The rearrangement joins TRBV6-5 to TRBJ2-5; 10 bases align to TRBD2. CDR3 length: 14 amino acids. Germline V gene sequence: CDR1 MNHEY, CDR2 SVGAGI. V shed 4 bases and J 7 bases; nucleotides not matched to a gene: 6.

The chain's CDR3 is CASSGAGDQPQHF. Written as DNA, the CDR3 is TGTGCCAGCAGTGGGGCGGGAGATCAGCCCCAGCATTTT. The chain joins TRBV2 to TRBJ1-5; D gene unclear. Trimming pared 4 bases from V and 5 bases from J, leaving 9 bases between. This CDR3 has 13 amino acids. The V gene's germline CDR1 is SNHLY and CDR2 FYNNEI.

The rearrangement uses TRBV9 and TRBJ1-2; 9 nucleotides agree with TRBD1. CDR1 and CDR2 from the germline V gene are SGDLS and YYNGEE. The CDR3 length is 14 residues. With V trimmed by 4 bases and J by 6 bases, 7 bases remained unmatched. In DNA, the CDR3 is TGTGCCAGCAGCAGGCAACGGACAGGGGATGGCTACACCTTC. Translated, it gives CASSRQRTGDGYTF.

This sequence joins TRBV4-3 and TRBJ2-3; 8 bases match TRBD2. With V trimmed by 0 bases and J by 3 bases, 5 bases remained unmatched. The CDR3 has 16 amino acids. Germline CDR1 LGHNA, CDR2 YSLEER. The CDR3 here is CASSQDRASGTDTQYF. CDR3 bases: TGCGCCAGCAGCCAAGATAGGGCTAGCGGGACAGATACGCAGTATTTT.

The gene calls are TRBV27 and TRBJ1-6; TRBD1 matches 7 bases. CDR1 is MNHEY and CDR2 is SMNVEV in the germline V gene (reference sequence). The V segment lost 2 bases and the J segment 13 bases; nucleotides outside the gene matches: 5. The CDR3 extends over 13 amino acids. The CDR3 region has the DNA TGTGCCAGCAGTTTACTCGGGACAGATCCCCTCCACTTT. As protein: CASSLLGTDPLHF.

The genes are TRBV10-3 and TRBJ1-3; D is unresolved. With 10 bases removed from V and 2 bases from J, the gap between germline ends came to 12 bases. Germline V gene lookup returns CDR1 ENHRY and CDR2 SYGVKD. This CDR3 is built from 13 residues. This chain's CDR3 is CATSNAAGNTIYF. CDR3 bases: TGTGCCACCAGCAATGCGGCTGGAAACACCATATATTTT.

The table lists this clone with a few counts. V gene TRBV10-3 combines with J gene TRBJ2-2, with TRBD2 matching 12 bases. There are 16 residues in the CDR3. Trimming took 1 base from V and 5 from J; bases not matched to a gene: 2. Per germline, CDR1 ENHRY and CDR2 SYGVKD. This chain's CDR3 is CAISEWGLAGTGELFF. The DNA for the CDR3 is TGTGCCATCAGTGAGTGGGGACTAGCGGGTACCGGGGAGCTGTTTTTT.

The gene calls are TRBV29-1 and TRBJ1-5, with 11 positions matching TRBD1. Trimming removed 7 bases from V and 6 bases from J; junction bases left unmatched: 11. The CDR3 is made up of 15 amino acids. Per the germline V gene, CDR1 is SQVTM and CDR2 is ANQGSEA. CDR3 DNA: TGCAGCGCTACGACCGGGACAGGGGGGGTTCAGCCCCAGCATTTT. Protein: CSATTGTGGVQPQHF.